The 8 T cell receptor beta chains below all came from one sample that was sequenced in a study of blood T cell repertoires in COVID-19. This table comes from immunoSEQ multiplex PCR, and its TCRdb copy is limited to in-frame clones, with some not included. The data show 50,000 to 60,000 clones, over 85% seen once. Sequencing was performed on peripheral blood. The receptor set was obtained from a man older than 75 with active or convalescent COVID-19.

This chain joins TRBV7-2 and TRBJ2-1, with TRBD2 matching 10 bases. This CDR3 has 15 amino acids. Unmatched junction bases numbered 6, after V lost 5 bases and J lost 5 bases. The germline CDR1 and CDR2 sequences are SGHTA and FQGNSA. The CDR3 spells CASSGKAGGNNEQFF. The DNA of the CDR3 is TGTGCCAGCAGCGGGAAAGCGGGAGGGAACAATGAGCAGTTCTTC.

The sample holds one count of this clone. J is TRBJ2-5 and V is TRBV7-2; 13 bases are shared with TRBD2. The CDR3 sequence is 17 residues long. V trimming: 5 bases; J trimming: 3 bases; junction bases outside the gene matches: 9. Germline-derived CDR1 and CDR2 are SGHTA and FQGNSA. The CDR3 is CASSSRLGLAGKETQYF. CDR3 coding DNA: TGTGCCAGCAGCAGCCGGCTGGGACTAGCGGGGAAAGAGACCCAGTACTTC.

The J gene is TRBJ2-1, the V gene TRBV7-7, with D maybe TRBD2 (6 bases). Germline values: CDR1 SSHAT, CDR2 FNYEAQ (reference sequence). The CDR3 is made up of 14 amino acids. Trimming removed 3 bases at V and 6 bases at J, with 12 bases between. The CDR3 protein is CASSLDLGGNEQFF. CDR3 coding DNA: TGTGCCAGCAGCTTGGACCTGGGGGGCAATGAGCAGTTCTTC.

The rearrangement links TRBV6-4 to TRBJ1-2; 9 positions agree with TRBD1. Germline V gene lookup returns CDR1 MRHNA and CDR2 SNTAGT. Trimming took 2 bases from V and 3 from J; bases not matched to a gene: 10. CDR3 length equals 17 residues. CDR3 in amino acids: CASSDLWDRETDYGYTF. The DNA of the CDR3 is TGTGCCAGCAGTGACCTCTGGGACAGGGAGACGGACTATGGCTACACCTTC.

CDR3 region: CASNGGNYNEQFF. The CDR3 region has the DNA TGTGCCAGCAACGGCGGGAACTACAATGAGCAGTTCTTC. V gene TRBV28 combines with J gene TRBJ2-1, with D possibly being TRBD2 (6 bases). The V gene's germline CDR1 is MDHEN and CDR2 SYDVKM. This CDR3 comprises 13 residues. Trimming stripped 7 bases from V and 3 bases from J, with 10 bases between.

This chain uses TRBV29-1 with TRBJ2-3; weak D call: TRBD1 (6 bases). The CDR3 is 13 amino acids. Germline V gives CDR1 SQVTM, CDR2 ANQGSEA. Trimming took 4 bases from V and 1 from J, leaving 9 bases between them. The CDR3 sequence: CSVGTVGTDTQYF. The CDR3 DNA is TGCAGCGTTGGGACAGTCGGCACAGATACGCAGTATTTT.

This chain links TRBV5-1 with TRBJ2-5; D perhaps matches TRBD2 (6 bases). CDR3 length: 12 residues. Germline CDR1 and CDR2: SGHRS and YFSETQ. Trimming cost V 3 bases and J 5 bases, with 8 bases left between them. The CDR3 spells CASSSGVETQYF. CDR3 DNA: TGCGCCAGCAGCTCGGGAGTCGAGACCCAGTACTTC.

The chain carries TRBV2 and TRBJ2-3; D not certain. The germline V gene encodes CDR1 SNHLY and CDR2 FYNNEI. Trimming removed 3 bases from V and 0 bases from J, with 7 bases in between. This CDR3 has 14 amino acids. Here the CDR3 reads CASSDTTSTDTQYF. CDR3 DNA: TGTGCCAGCAGTGATACCACTAGCACAGATACGCAGTATTTT.